The next 5 T cell receptor beta chains were all read from a single sample in a study of cytomegalovirus exposure and HLA in healthy donors. The PCR was carried out with 60 Vbeta primers and 13 Jbeta primers. The table came from immunoSEQ multiplex PCR; TCRdb's copy has only in-frame clones and leaves some out. The sample yields about 300,000 clones, about nine tenths seen once. The sequencing input was PBMCs. These receptors originate from a man between 40 and 49 years old in good health and CMV-seropositive.

The J gene is TRBJ1-5, the V gene TRBV19; 7 bases fit TRBD1. Germline assignment: CDR1 LNHDA and CDR2 SQIVND (reference sequence). V dropped 6 bases and J dropped 1; count of bases not matched to a gene: 6. There are 15 residues in the CDR3. CDR3 protein: CASRNFRGSNQPQHF. The CDR3 nucleotides read TGTGCCAGTAGAAATTTCAGGGGGAGCAATCAGCCCCAGCATTTT.

This rearrangement joins TRBV30 to TRBJ2-1, with 9 bases that match TRBD2. The CDR3 has 16 residues. Trimming took 0 bases from V and 4 from J; bases not matched to a gene: 7. Germline V gene sequence: CDR1 GTSNPN, CDR2 SVGIG (reference sequence). CDR3 in amino acids: CAWSVGASGIYNEQFF. The CDR3 bases are TGTGCCTGGAGTGTAGGGGCTAGCGGGATTTACAATGAGCAGTTCTTC. Complete variable domain (other parts from reference TRBV30 and TRBJ2-1): SQTIHQWPATLVQPVGSPLSLECTVEGTSNPNLYWYRQAAGRGLQLLFYSVGIGQISSEVPQNLSASRPQDRQFILSSKKLLLSDSGFYLCAWSVGASGIYNEQFFGPGTRLTVL.

This clone was picked up a small number of times. The rearrangement links TRBV19 to TRBJ1-1; TRBD1 matches 10 bases. This CDR3 comprises 14 residues. Germline loops: CDR1 LNHDA, CDR2 SQIVND (reference sequence). V was clipped by 7 bases and J by 11 bases; unmatched bases: 13. The CDR3 DNA reads as TGTGCCAGTACCCGCCCTACGGACAGGGGGTCTGCTTTCTTT. Protein: CASTRPTDRGSAFF.

This chain joins TRBV9 and TRBJ1-4, with 9 bases fitting TRBD1. CDR3 length equals 15 residues. The V gene's germline CDR1 is SGDLS and CDR2 YYNGEE. The V segment lost 4 bases and the J segment 5 bases; nucleotides outside the gene matches: 6. CDR3 protein: CASSFRDRENEKLFF. The CDR3 DNA sequence: TGTGCCAGCAGCTTCCGGGACAGGGAGAATGAAAAACTGTTTTTT.

V usage is TRBV5-1 and J usage is TRBJ2-7; D might be TRBD2 (6 bases). The CDR3 runs 15 residues. Germline V gene sequence: CDR1 SGHRS, CDR2 YFSETQ. Trimming took 2 bases from V and 6 from J, leaving 18 bases between them. CDR3 region: CASSFTDWVGGEQYF. CDR3 sequence (DNA): TGCGCCAGCAGCTTCACCGATTGGGTGGGGGGCGAGCAGTACTTC.